This T cell receptor beta chain derives from a study of blood T cell repertoires in COVID-19. Looking at the study overall: Acute and convalescent COVID-19 samples came from the United States, Italy and Spain. The analysed material was cDNA or gDNA that came from T cells, B-cell-depleted T cells, or PBMCs.

Authors' analysis steps: Amplification of reference gene primers provided the estimated nucleated cell counts. Sequencing used immunoSEQ multiplex PCR; TCRdb keeps in-frame clones, though not all of them. The V and J calls and clone size were taken over from that table, and D and trimming were inferred from the DNA. The sample carries 42,000 or so clones, around 80% recorded once. V lost 8 bases to trimming and J lost 1 base; unmatched junction nucleotides: 6. Germline CDR1 reads MDHEN; CDR2 reads SYDVKM. This CDR3 spans 15 amino acids. The sequenced sample consisted of peripheral blood. This chain joins TRBV28 and TRBJ2-3; 10 nucleotides agree with TRBD2. The receptor's source is a man of 80 years or more with acute or convalescent COVID-19. The CDR3 loop is CASPKAGGGTDTQYF. CDR3 coding DNA: TGTGCCAGCCCTAAAGCGGGAGGGGGCACAGATACGCAGTATTTT.